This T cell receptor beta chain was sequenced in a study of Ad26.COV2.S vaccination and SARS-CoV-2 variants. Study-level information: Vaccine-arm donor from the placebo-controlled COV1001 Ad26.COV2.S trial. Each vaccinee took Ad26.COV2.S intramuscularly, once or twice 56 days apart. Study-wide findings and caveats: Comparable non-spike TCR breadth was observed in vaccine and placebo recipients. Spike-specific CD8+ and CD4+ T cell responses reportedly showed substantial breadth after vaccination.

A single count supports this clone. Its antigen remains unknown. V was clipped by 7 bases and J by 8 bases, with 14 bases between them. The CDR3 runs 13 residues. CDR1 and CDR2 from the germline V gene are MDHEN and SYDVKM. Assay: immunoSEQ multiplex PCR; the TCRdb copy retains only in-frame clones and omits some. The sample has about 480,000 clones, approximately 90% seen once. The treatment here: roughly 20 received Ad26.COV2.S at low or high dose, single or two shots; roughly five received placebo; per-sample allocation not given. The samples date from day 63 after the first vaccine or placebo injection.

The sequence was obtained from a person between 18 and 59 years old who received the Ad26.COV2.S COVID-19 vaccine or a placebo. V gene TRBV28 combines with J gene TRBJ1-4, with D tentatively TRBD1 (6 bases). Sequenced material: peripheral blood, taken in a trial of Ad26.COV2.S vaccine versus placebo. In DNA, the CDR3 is TGTGCCAGCACCGGGGGCGGCGGGGAAAAACTGTTTTTT. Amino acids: CASTGGGGEKLFF.